This note documents a single T cell receptor (beta chain) sequence. Antigen: not known. TCRdb's table, derived via immunoSEQ multiplex PCR, lists solely in-frame clones and lacks some. Of approximately 83,000 clones listed, 85% are singletons. The time point denotes: blood 4 weeks post-SBRT, at nephrectomy. The treatment was: 15 Gy SBRT to primary tumor, nephrectomy 4 weeks later. Nephrectomy followed 15 Gy stereotactic body radiation by 4 weeks. The sample is drawn from a study of radiation and T cells in renal cell carcinoma. Broader study findings: Pretreatment tumor biopsies were lacking, so baseline clonotypes are unknown. Top tumor clonotypes rose in blood 2 weeks post-radiation, then contracted.

Germline V gene data show CDR1 as GTSNPN and CDR2 as SVGIG (reference sequence). The CDR3 runs to 12 residues. V lost 2 bases to trimming and J lost 5 bases, with 10 bases between them. Sequenced material: blood, taken from a patient whose treatment included radiotherapy and nephrectomy. The TCR comes from a man in his fifties or sixties with renal cell carcinoma. This chain joins TRBV30 and TRBJ2-7; D is uncertain. CDR3 residues: CAWSPSVHEQYF. The CDR3 nucleotides read TGTGCCTGGAGTCCCTCGGTTCACGAGCAGTACTTC.